This T cell receptor beta chain emerged from a study of human T cells and chemical hapten exposure. The table lists this clonotype with many counts. What it binds is unknown. Study results and limitations: Because all patients had alopecia, their immune responses might differ from healthy ones.

The CDR3 spans 16 residues. The germline gives CDR1 SGHVS, CDR2 FNYEAQ. V was pared by 5 bases and J by 4 bases, with 10 bases of the junction left unmatched. The time point denotes: patch test 1, 2 weeks after DPC sensitization. The sample's treatment: therapeutic diphenylcyclopropenone sensitization with weekly scalp DPC. TCRdb processed the RACE reads anew with MiXCR; each CDR3 protein has one entry. The sample contains 340,000 or so distinct CDR3 sequences, around 7% of which appear only once. The sequence was obtained from a woman between 18 and 30 years old with alopecia areata. Some clones in this sample may be carry-over from other donors' samples. V usage is TRBV7-6 and J usage is TRBJ2-3; 9 nucleotides match TRBD1. The sequenced sample was whole blood, obtained in connection with sensitization to the hapten diphenylcyclopropenone (DPC). CDR3 loop: CASSEPYRDRADTQYF. The CDR3 DNA follows: TGTGCCAGCAGCGAGCCCTACCGGGACAGGGCAGATACGCAGTATTTT.